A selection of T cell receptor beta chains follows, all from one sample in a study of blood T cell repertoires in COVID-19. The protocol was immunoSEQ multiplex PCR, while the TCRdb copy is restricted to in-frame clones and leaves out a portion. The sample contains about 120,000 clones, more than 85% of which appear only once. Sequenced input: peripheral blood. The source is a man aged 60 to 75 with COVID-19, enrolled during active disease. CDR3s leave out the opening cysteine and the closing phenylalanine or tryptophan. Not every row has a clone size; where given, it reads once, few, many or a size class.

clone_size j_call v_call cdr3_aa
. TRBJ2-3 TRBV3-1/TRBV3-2 ASSQGASTDTQY
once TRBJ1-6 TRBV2 ASSVGQVVPLH
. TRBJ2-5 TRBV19 ASSISSRQETQY
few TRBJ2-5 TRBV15 ATSRGLAGQETQY
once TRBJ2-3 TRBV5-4 ASSLYKGATRADTQY
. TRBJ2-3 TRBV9 ASSARPSAGLSTDTQY
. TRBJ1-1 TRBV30 AWERRENTEAF
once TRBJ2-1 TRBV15 ATSREPGGRNEQF
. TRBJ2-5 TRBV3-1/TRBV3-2 ASSQDRRETQY
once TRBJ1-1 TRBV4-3 ASSFSRSGTEAF
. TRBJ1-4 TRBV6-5 ASSHHREKLF
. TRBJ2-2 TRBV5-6 ASSSLLSGGAANTGELF
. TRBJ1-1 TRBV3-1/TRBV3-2 ASSHEPSQEDRINTEAF
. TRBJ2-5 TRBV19 ASGTGRQETQY
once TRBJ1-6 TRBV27 ASSLRNSPLH
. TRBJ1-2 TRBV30 AWSTTGGRGYT
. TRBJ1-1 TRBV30 AWSVTGGSAF
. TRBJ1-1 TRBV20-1 SASDIEAF
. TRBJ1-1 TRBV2 ASYRTGTNTEAF
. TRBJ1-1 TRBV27 ASSSDRALLPNTEAF
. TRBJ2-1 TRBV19 ASSIEMTGVNEQF
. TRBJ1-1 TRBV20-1 SASGAANTEAF
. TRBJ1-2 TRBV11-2 ASSLDLGNYGYT
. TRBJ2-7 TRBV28 ASVGGVYEQY
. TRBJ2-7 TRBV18 ASSPPGQPYEQY
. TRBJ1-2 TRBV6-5 ASSPPGRTGYT
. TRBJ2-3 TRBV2 ASSGSLGGTDTQY
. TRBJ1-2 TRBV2 ASNRDVGANYGYT
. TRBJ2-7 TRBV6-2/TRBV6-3 ASSYSGLSDEQY
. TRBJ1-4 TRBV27 ASSPDIELF
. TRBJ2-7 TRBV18 ASSPKNTGAGEQY
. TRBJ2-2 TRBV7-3 ASSLQGRGPATGELF
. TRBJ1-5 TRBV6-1 ASSARTGGSNQPQH
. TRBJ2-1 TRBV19 ASSMWQRGGFEQF
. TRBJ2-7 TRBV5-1 ASTMGSSYEQY
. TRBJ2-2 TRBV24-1 ATSDGDRGGTGELF
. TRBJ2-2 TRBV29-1 SVEQGQGTTGELF
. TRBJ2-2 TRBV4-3 ASSQVVTGELF
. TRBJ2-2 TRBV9 ASSEAPGGTGELF
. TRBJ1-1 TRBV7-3 ASSLSGTENTEAF
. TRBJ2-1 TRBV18 ASSPGANEQF